The 32 T cell receptor beta chains below all came from one sample that was sequenced in a study of T cell changes during pregnancy in multiple sclerosis. Some clones are missing from TCRdb's copy, which holds only in-frame ones; the method was immunoSEQ multiplex PCR. The profile shows approximately 20,000 clones, approximately 90% of them singletons. Sample: CD8+ T cells from peripheral blood mononuclear cells, taken in the second trimester of pregnancy. These receptors came from a female donor in good health, enrolled as a control in a pregnancy study.

The chain employs TRBV6-5 and TRBJ2-2; D might be TRBD2 (6 bases). This CDR3 spans 15 amino acids. Germline CDR1 MNHEY, CDR2 SVGAGI. V lost 1 base and J lost 6, with 12 bases in between. The CDR3 coding sequence is TGTGCCAGCAGTTACTTGGACTATTTCCCCGGGGAGCTGTTTTTT. Protein: CASSYLDYFPGELFF.

The chain employs TRBV28 and TRBJ1-5; no reliable D call. The CDR3 consists of 16 residues. The germline gives CDR1 MDHEN, CDR2 SYDVKM. V was cut by 2 bases and J by 4 bases, with 15 bases left in between. The CDR3 nucleotides read TGTGCCAGCAGTTTACTTGGCGGGAGACTTAATCAGCCCCAGCATTTT. Translation: CASSLLGGRLNQPQHF.

The chain has TRBV6-6 and TRBJ2-7; the match to TRBD2 covers 11 bases. From germline, CDR1 is MNHNY and CDR2 SVGAGI (reference sequence). V shed 4 bases, J shed 3 bases, and the junction held 8 bases outside the gene matches. The CDR3 sequence is 16 residues long. In nucleotides, the CDR3 is TGTGCCAGCAGTTTTCTACTAGCGGGAGCTGACTACGAGCAGTACTTC. Residues: CASSFLLAGADYEQYF.

The chain combines TRBV27 with TRBJ2-3; TRBD2 is a possible D gene (6 bases). CDR3 size: 14 residues. Germline CDR1 MNHEY, CDR2 SMNVEV (reference sequence). Trimming stripped 2 bases from V and 5 bases from J, with 11 bases between. For the CDR3, the DNA is TGTGCCAGCAGTTTAATCGGGGGTGAAGATACGCAGTATTTT. It yields the protein CASSLIGGEDTQYF.

This chain connects TRBV27 to TRBJ1-1; D unclear. This CDR3 region has 15 residues. Looked up from germline, CDR1 is MNHEY and CDR2 is SMNVEV (reference sequence). The germline V and J ends were trimmed by 2 bases and 0 bases, with 10 bases remaining between them. Here the CDR3 reads CASSLVPRVNTEAFF. The CDR3 DNA reads TGTGCCAGCAGTTTAGTCCCAAGAGTGAACACTGAAGCTTTCTTT.

V gene TRBV6-5 combines with J gene TRBJ2-3; 7 bases map to TRBD1. Germline-derived CDR1 and CDR2 are MNHEY and SVGAGI. The CDR3 length is 13 residues. J was trimmed by 5 bases and V by 5 bases; bases with no gene match: 4. CDR3 sequence: CASSITGEDTQYF. The CDR3 bases are TGTGCCAGCAGTATTACAGGGGAAGATACGCAGTATTTT.

The CDR3 here is CASSHPGLAGAYEQYF. In nucleotides, the CDR3 is TGTGCCAGCAGCCACCCGGGACTAGCGGGGGCCTACGAGCAGTACTTC. J is TRBJ2-7 and V is TRBV7-2, with TRBD2 identical over 14 bases. This CDR3 spans 16 amino acids. J lost 2 bases, V lost 5 bases, and 5 bases had no gene match. Germline lookup yields CDR1 SGHTA and CDR2 FQGNSA.

The chain employs TRBV4-3 and TRBJ2-1; TRBD2 agrees at 15 bases. There are 21 residues in the CDR3. V trimming: 4 bases; J trimming: 2 bases; junction bases outside the gene matches: 15. Germline CDR1 is LGHNA and CDR2 is YSLEER. The CDR3 region has the DNA TGCGCCAGCAGCCCGAGCCCCGGACTAGCGGGAGGGCCGAGGACCTACAATGAGCAGTTCTTC. Its translation is CASSPSPGLAGGPRTYNEQFF.

This chain joins TRBV28 and TRBJ2-2; possible D gene TRBD2, 6 bases. Trimming left V 5 bases short and J 3 bases short, with 13 bases between. This CDR3 comprises 15 residues. In germline, CDR1 is MDHEN, CDR2 SYDVKM. The CDR3 nucleotides are TGTGCCAGCAGTGCCGGACTACCGTACACCGGGGAGCTGTTTTTT. It is translated as CASSAGLPYTGELFF.

The V and J genes are TRBV7-8 and TRBJ2-1; D not certain. The V gene's germline CDR1 is SGHVS and CDR2 FQNEAQ. V lost 3 bases, J lost 4 bases, and 16 bases lay in between. This CDR3 spans 16 amino acids. CDR3 loop: CASSFRLREIYNEQFF. In DNA, the CDR3 is TGTGCCAGCAGCTTTAGACTCCGCGAGATATACAATGAGCAGTTCTTC.

This chain uses TRBV29-1 with TRBJ2-7; perhaps TRBD1 as D (6 bases). Trimming cost V 6 bases and J 2 bases, with 14 bases left between them. The CDR3 is 13 amino acids. CDR1 and CDR2 (germline): SQVTM, ANQGSEA. The CDR3 spells CSVVGANAYEQYF. In DNA, the CDR3 is TGCAGCGTGGTGGGGGCGAATGCCTACGAGCAGTACTTC.

CDR3 nucleotide sequence: TGTGCCAGCAGTACAGGGCCCGAAGCTTTCTTT. Its translation is CASSTGPEAFF. The chain links TRBV25-1 to TRBJ1-1; TRBD1 is a possible D gene (6 bases). Germline V gene sequence: CDR1 MGHDK, CDR2 SYGVNS. Trimming stripped 5 bases from V and 8 bases from J, with 9 bases between. CDR3 size: 11 residues.

V is TRBV19 and J is TRBJ1-1, with 7 bases that match TRBD1. Germline CDR1 LNHDA, CDR2 SQIVND (reference sequence). V was pared by 2 bases and J by 5 bases, with 8 bases of the junction left unmatched. This CDR3 contains 15 residues. The CDR3, as DNA: TGTGCCAGTAGTATATCGAAGGGGGCGCGAACTGAAGCTTTCTTT. Residues: CASSISKGARTEAFF.

This clone showed up just once. The chain carries TRBV27 and TRBJ2-5; D uncertain. This CDR3 comprises 10 residues. Trimming took off 8 bases at V and 4 bases at J, with 5 bases between the two ends. Germline V CDR1 and CDR2: MNHEY, SMNVEV (reference sequence). The CDR3 bases are TGTGCCAGCCCCGGAGAGACCCAGTACTTC. It translates to CASPGETQYF.

This chain links TRBV7-9 with TRBJ2-3; tentative D call: TRBD2 (6 bases). Germline V gives CDR1 SEHNR, CDR2 FQNEAQ (reference sequence). The V and J ends lost 4 bases and 4 bases respectively, with 9 bases between them. The CDR3 is 13 amino acids. The DNA of the CDR3 is TGTGCCAGCAGCTCCGGGGGATCAGATACGCAGTATTTT. It is translated as CASSSGGSDTQYF.

This clone was seen only once. The chain joins TRBV28 to TRBJ2-7; 10 positions agree with TRBD1. This CDR3 region has 21 residues. Germline values: CDR1 MDHEN, CDR2 SYDVKM. Trimming took 6 bases from V and 5 from J; bases not matched to a gene: 28. CDR3 DNA sequence: TGTGCCAGCAGGGAAGGGAGGACAGGGGGTCCTCGTTTATTTTTTGACCACGAGCAGTACTTC. Amino acid sequence: CASREGRTGGPRLFFDHEQYF.

This chain uses TRBV4-1 with TRBJ1-4, with D tentatively TRBD1 (5 bases). The CDR3 runs to 13 residues. Germline-derived CDR1 and CDR2 are MGHRA and YSYEKL. The V gene lost 3 bases and the J gene lost 8 bases, with 10 bases spanning the gap. The CDR3 loop is CASSHLTEEKLFF. The CDR3 region has the DNA TGCGCCAGCAGCCATTTGACAGAAGAAAAACTGTTTTTT.

The chain joins TRBV19 to TRBJ2-7; TRBD2 matches at 8 bases. With V trimmed by 6 bases and J by 3 bases, 7 bases remained unmatched. From germline, CDR1 is LNHDA and CDR2 SQIVND (reference sequence). This CDR3 has 14 amino acids. The CDR3 sequence is CASSPGGGIYEQYF. DNA for the CDR3: TGTGCCAGTAGCCCCGGCGGGGGGATCTACGAGCAGTACTTC.

The chain recombines TRBV11-2 with TRBJ2-5, with TRBD1 as a possible D gene (6 bases). The CDR3 runs to 14 residues. CDR1 and CDR2 (germline): SGHAT, FQNNGV. V was clipped by 2 bases and J by 5 bases, with 12 bases between them. CDR3: CASSLMGARETQYF. The DNA for the CDR3 is TGTGCCAGCAGCTTAATGGGGGCCAGGGAGACCCAGTACTTC.

This sequence joins TRBV19 and TRBJ2-1; 13 bases fit TRBD2. After removal of 5 bases from V and 6 bases from J, the junction contained 4 bases not matched to a gene. This CDR3 spans 15 amino acids. From germline, CDR1 is LNHDA and CDR2 SQIVND (reference sequence). The DNA for the CDR3 is TGTGCCAGTAGTTGGACTAGCGGGAGCGTCAATGAGCAGTTCTTC. It encodes CASSWTSGSVNEQFF.

The V and J genes are TRBV2 and TRBJ2-3; 8 nucleotides agree with TRBD2. The CDR3 runs to 15 residues. Trimming took 7 bases from V and 3 from J; bases not matched to a gene: 9. In germline, CDR1 is SNHLY, CDR2 FYNNEI. CDR3: CASKEAAGVTDTQYF. The CDR3, as DNA: TGTGCCAGCAAGGAGGCAGCGGGAGTAACAGATACGCAGTATTTT.

The chain uses TRBV2 and TRBJ2-1; 8 positions agree with TRBD2. Trimming removed 3 bases from V and 5 bases from J; junction bases left unmatched: 15. This CDR3 is built from 18 residues. Looked up from germline, CDR1 is SNHLY and CDR2 is FYNNEI. The CDR3 DNA sequence: TGTGCCAGCAGTGAGGAAGCGGGAGACAGCGGGGCAGACAATGAGCAGTTCTTC. It translates to CASSEEAGDSGADNEQFF.

The chain is built from TRBV6-1 and TRBJ1-6; TRBD1 matches at 7 bases. The CDR3 length is 14 residues. The germline V gene has CDR1 MNHNS and CDR2 SASEGT. Trimming at V came to 2 bases and at J to 7 bases, leaving 2 bases not matched to a gene. CDR3 DNA: TGTGCCAGCAGTGAACAGGGGGAAAATTCACCCCTCCACTTT. Its protein product is CASSEQGENSPLHF.

J is TRBJ2-3 and V is TRBV25-1; tentatively, D is TRBD1 (6 bases). Germline lookup yields CDR1 MGHDK and CDR2 SYGVNS. CDR3 size: 16 residues. Trimming left V 0 bases short and J 5 bases short, with 15 bases between. Written as DNA, the CDR3 is TGTGCCAGCAGTGAATACGGGTCCAGGGGCCAAGATACGCAGTATTTT. Its translation is CASSEYGSRGQDTQYF.

This clone was detected a few times. The V and J genes are TRBV19 and TRBJ1-2; D is unclear. Germline-derived CDR1 and CDR2 are LNHDA and SQIVND (reference sequence). This CDR3 comprises 13 residues. V was trimmed by 5 bases and J by 2 bases, leaving 9 bases between them. The DNA of the CDR3 is TGTGCCAGTAGTGTGACATCAAACTATGGCTACACCTTC. It codes for CASSVTSNYGYTF.

The chain has TRBV7-9 and TRBJ1-5; TRBD1 agrees at 11 bases. Unmatched junction bases numbered 7, after V lost 5 bases and J lost 7 bases. Germline CDR1 SEHNR, CDR2 FQNEAQ (reference sequence). This CDR3 is 15 amino acids long. The CDR3 reads CASSTGTGGGQPQHF. CDR3 nucleotides: TGTGCCAGCAGCACGGGGACAGGGGGGGGACAGCCCCAGCATTTT.

This clone is judged medium-sized. The chain has TRBV19 and TRBJ2-1; D perhaps matches TRBD2 (6 bases). The CDR3 consists of 14 residues. Trimming took 5 bases from V and 2 from J, leaving 10 bases between them. Germline CDR1 LNHDA, CDR2 SQIVND (reference sequence). The CDR3 sequence: CASSLGEAYNEQFF. Written as DNA, the CDR3 is TGTGCCAGTAGTTTGGGGGAGGCCTACAATGAGCAGTTCTTC.

This rearrangement joins TRBV27 to TRBJ1-2; D is uncertain. V was shortened by 5 bases and J by 8 bases, with 15 bases between the two germline ends. CDR3 length equals 13 residues. Germline loops: CDR1 MNHEY, CDR2 SMNVEV (reference sequence). In DNA form, the CDR3 reads TGTGCCAGCAGTGTTACCACGGGTGGCGGCTACACCTTC. Amino acid sequence: CASSVTTGGGYTF.

The rearrangement joins TRBV27 to TRBJ2-1, with 13 bases matching TRBD2. Trimming cost V 3 bases and J 6 bases; bases outside gene matches: 5. The CDR3 loop spans 16 amino acids. The germline CDR1 and CDR2 sequences are MNHEY and SMNVEV (reference sequence). The CDR3: CASSFNGLAGVNEQFF. CDR3 nucleotide sequence: TGTGCCAGCAGTTTCAACGGACTAGCGGGAGTCAATGAGCAGTTCTTC.

This rearrangement joins TRBV28 to TRBJ2-7; D may be TRBD2 (5 bases). CDR3 size: 14 residues. Germline V CDR1 and CDR2: MDHEN, SYDVKM. The V gene lost 6 bases and the J gene lost 4 bases, with 16 bases spanning the gap. The CDR3 DNA is TGTGCCAGCAGCCCTCCTAGCAAACCTTACGAGCAGTACTTC. Protein: CASSPPSKPYEQYF.

This chain uses TRBV7-9 with TRBJ2-1, with 10 bases identical to TRBD2. The CDR3 spans 15 residues. Looked up from germline, CDR1 is SEHNR and CDR2 is FQNEAQ (reference sequence). With V trimmed by 3 bases and J by 7 bases, 6 bases remained unmatched. CDR3 in DNA: TGTGCCAGCAGCTTGAGCGGGAGGGGGGTTAATGAGCAGTTCTTC. Translated: CASSLSGRGVNEQFF.

The DNA of the CDR3 is TGTGCCACATACTCGGACAGCTACGAGCAGTACTTC. This codes for CATYSDSYEQYF. The gene calls are TRBV27 and TRBJ2-7; a possible D gene is TRBD1 (6 bases). The V end was cut by 10 bases, the J end by 3 bases, with 13 bases between. Per germline, CDR1 MNHEY and CDR2 SMNVEV (reference sequence). The CDR3 runs to 12 residues.